The 7 T cell receptor beta chains below were found in one sample sequenced in a study of cytomegalovirus exposure and HLA in healthy donors. PCR employed 60 Vbeta and 13 Jbeta primers. Profiling relied on immunoSEQ multiplex PCR, and the TCRdb table lists in-frame clones only, not all of them. The table for this sample gives over 65,000 clones. Material for sequencing was PBMCs. The receptors were sampled from a young man in good health and CMV-seronegative.

The rearrangement uses TRBV2 and TRBJ2-3, with a tentative D call TRBD2 (6 bases). Trimming shortened V by 6 bases and J by 3 bases, and 19 bases separated the two germline ends. This CDR3 contains 16 residues. Germline CDR1 and CDR2: SNHLY and FYNNEI. The CDR3 sequence: CASRQLWGGETDTQYF. The CDR3 nucleotides read TGTGCCAGCAGGCAGCTTTGGGGAGGTGAGACAGATACGCAGTATTTT.

The chain uses TRBV10-3 and TRBJ1-1, with D possibly TRBD1 on 5 matching bases. CDR1 and CDR2 from the germline V gene are ENHRY and SYGVKD. This CDR3 is built from 16 residues. V was trimmed by 1 base and J by 4 bases, leaving 16 bases between them. The CDR3 DNA reads TGTGCCATCAGTGAGTTACGGGTCGGGGGAGGCACTGAAGCTTTCTTT. Encoded protein: CAISELRVGGGTEAFF.

The J gene is TRBJ2-3, the V gene TRBV5-6; 8 bases match TRBD2. The ends lost 4 bases at V and 2 bases at J; junction bases unmatched: 6. CDR3 length: 15 residues. In germline, CDR1 is SGHDT, CDR2 YYEEEE. As DNA, the CDR3 is TGTGCCAGCAGCCGAGCGGGAGAATACACAGATACGCAGTATTTT. As protein: CASSRAGEYTDTQYF.

The chain has TRBV7-8 and TRBJ1-1; no definite D call. CDR1 is SGHVS, CDR2 FQNEAQ, per germline. The CDR3 runs to 14 residues. V lost 2 bases and J lost 1, with 8 bases in between. The CDR3 loop reads CASSLSRQNTEAFF. Here the CDR3 DNA reads TGTGCCAGCAGCTTATCGCGGCAGAACACTGAAGCTTTCTTT.

The genes are TRBV2 and TRBJ2-7, with 7 bases matching TRBD1. Unmatched junction bases numbered 11, after V lost 7 bases and J lost 2 bases. Per germline, CDR1 SNHLY and CDR2 FYNNEI. The CDR3 sequence is 15 residues long. The CDR3 loop reads CASTEGQLYPYEQYF. The DNA for the CDR3 is TGTGCCAGCACCGAGGGACAGCTATATCCCTACGAGCAGTACTTC. Using reference TRBV2 and TRBJ2-7 for the parts outside the CDR3, the full variable domain is EPEVTQTPSHQVTQMGQEVILRCVPISNHLYFYWYRQILGQKVEFLVSFYNNEISEKSEIFDDQFSVERPDGSNFTLKIRSTKLEDSAMYFCASTEGQLYPYEQYFGPGTRLTVT.

V usage is TRBV7-9 and J usage is TRBJ1-2; 10 nucleotides align to TRBD1. CDR3 length: 17 residues. With V trimmed by 4 bases and J by 5 bases, 13 bases remained unmatched. Germline loops: CDR1 SEHNR, CDR2 FQNEAQ (reference sequence). CDR3 in amino acids: CASSWDRGTMTRYGYTF. For the CDR3, the DNA is TGTGCCAGCAGCTGGGACAGGGGAACTATGACTCGTTATGGCTACACCTTC.

The chain carries TRBV2 and TRBJ2-7; 8 nucleotides match TRBD2. The CDR3 sequence is 13 residues long. The V and J ends lost 1 base and 6 bases, in that order; junction bases with no gene match: 2. The germline V gene encodes CDR1 SNHLY and CDR2 FYNNEI. In nucleotides, the CDR3 is TGTGCCAGCAGTGAAGGGACTAGCATCGAGCAGTACTTC. It is translated as CASSEGTSIEQYF. Supplemented by reference TRBV2 and TRBJ2-7, the full variable domain reads EPEVTQTPSHQVTQMGQEVILRCVPISNHLYFYWYRQILGQKVEFLVSFYNNEISEKSEIFDDQFSVERPDGSNFTLKIRSTKLEDSAMYFCASSEGTSIEQYFGPGTRLTVT.